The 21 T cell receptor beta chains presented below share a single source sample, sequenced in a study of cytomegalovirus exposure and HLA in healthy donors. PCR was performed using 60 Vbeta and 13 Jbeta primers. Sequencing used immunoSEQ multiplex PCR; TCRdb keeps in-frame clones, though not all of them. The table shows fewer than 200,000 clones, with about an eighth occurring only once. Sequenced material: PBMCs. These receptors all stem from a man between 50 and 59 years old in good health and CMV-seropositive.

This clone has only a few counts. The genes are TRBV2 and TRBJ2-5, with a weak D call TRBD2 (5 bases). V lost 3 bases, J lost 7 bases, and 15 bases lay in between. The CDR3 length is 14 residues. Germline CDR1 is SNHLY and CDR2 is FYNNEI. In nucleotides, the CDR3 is TGTGCCAGCAGTGAGCGGGCCGGTCCGGGGACCCAGTACTTC. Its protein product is CASSERAGPGTQYF.

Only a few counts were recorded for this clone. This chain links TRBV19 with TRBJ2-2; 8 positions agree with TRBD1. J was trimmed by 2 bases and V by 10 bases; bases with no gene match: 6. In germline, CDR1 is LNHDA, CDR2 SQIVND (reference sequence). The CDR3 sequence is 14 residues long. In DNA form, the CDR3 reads TGTGCCACTCGACAGGGGTCAAACACCGGGGAGCTGTTTTTT. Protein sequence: CATRQGSNTGELFF.

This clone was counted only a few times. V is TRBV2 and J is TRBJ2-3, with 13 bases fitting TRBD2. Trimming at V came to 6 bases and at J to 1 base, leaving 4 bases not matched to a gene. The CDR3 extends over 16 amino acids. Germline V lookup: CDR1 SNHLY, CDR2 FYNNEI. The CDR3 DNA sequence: TGTGCCAGCAGCATAGGACTAGCGGGGGGCACAGATACGCAGTATTTT. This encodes CASSIGLAGGTDTQYF.

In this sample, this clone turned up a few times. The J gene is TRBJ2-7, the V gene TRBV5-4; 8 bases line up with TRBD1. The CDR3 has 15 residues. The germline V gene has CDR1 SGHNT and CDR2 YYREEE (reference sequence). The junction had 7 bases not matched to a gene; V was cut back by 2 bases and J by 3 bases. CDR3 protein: CASSFSRGLSYEQYF. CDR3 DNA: TGTGCCAGCAGCTTTAGCAGGGGGCTAAGCTACGAGCAGTACTTC.

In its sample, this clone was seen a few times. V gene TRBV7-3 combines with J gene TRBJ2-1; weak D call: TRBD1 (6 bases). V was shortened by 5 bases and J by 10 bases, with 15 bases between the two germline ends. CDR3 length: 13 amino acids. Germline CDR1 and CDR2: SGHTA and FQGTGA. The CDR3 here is CASSPGSDREQFF. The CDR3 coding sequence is TGTGCCAGCAGCCCAGGATCGGACAGAGAGCAGTTCTTC. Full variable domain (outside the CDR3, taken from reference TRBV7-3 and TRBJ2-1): GAGVSQTPSNKVTEKGKYVELRCDPISGHTALYWYRQSLGQGPEFLIYFQGTGAADDSGLPNDRFFAVRPEGSVSTLKIQRTERGDSAVYLCASSPGSDREQFFGPGTRLTVL.

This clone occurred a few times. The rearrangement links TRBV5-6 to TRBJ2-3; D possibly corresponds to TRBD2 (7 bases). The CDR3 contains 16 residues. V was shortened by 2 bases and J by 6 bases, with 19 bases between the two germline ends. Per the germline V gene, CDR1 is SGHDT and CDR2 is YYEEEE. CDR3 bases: TGTGCCAGCAGCTTCGATCGGGGGGCCAACAGGGATACGCAGTATTTT. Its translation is CASSFDRGANRDTQYF. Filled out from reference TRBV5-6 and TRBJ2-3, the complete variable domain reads DAGVTQSPTHLIKTRGQQVTLRCSPKSGHDTVSWYQQALGQGPQFIFQYYEEEERQRGNFPDRFSGHQFPNYSSELNVNALLLGDSALYLCASSFDRGANRDTQYFGPGTRLTVL.

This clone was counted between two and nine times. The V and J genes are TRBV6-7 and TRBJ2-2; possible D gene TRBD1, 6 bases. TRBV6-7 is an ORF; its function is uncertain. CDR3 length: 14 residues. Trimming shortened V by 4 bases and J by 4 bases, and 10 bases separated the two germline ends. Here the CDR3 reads CASSFQGLTGELFF. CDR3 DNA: TGTGCCAGCAGTTTCCAGGGGCTCACCGGGGAGCTGTTTTTT.

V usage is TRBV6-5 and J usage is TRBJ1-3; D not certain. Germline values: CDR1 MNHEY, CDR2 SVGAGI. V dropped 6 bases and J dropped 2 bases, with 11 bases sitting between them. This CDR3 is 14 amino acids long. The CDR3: CASSRSRAGNTIYF. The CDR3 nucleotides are TGTGCCAGCAGCCGGAGTCGGGCTGGAAACACCATATATTTT.

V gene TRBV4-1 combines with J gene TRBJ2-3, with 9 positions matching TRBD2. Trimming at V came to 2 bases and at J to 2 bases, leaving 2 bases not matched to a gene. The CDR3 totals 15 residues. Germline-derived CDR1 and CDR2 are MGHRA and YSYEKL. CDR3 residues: CASSQIAGATDTQYF. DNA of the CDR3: TGCGCCAGCAGCCAAATAGCGGGGGCCACAGATACGCAGTATTTT.

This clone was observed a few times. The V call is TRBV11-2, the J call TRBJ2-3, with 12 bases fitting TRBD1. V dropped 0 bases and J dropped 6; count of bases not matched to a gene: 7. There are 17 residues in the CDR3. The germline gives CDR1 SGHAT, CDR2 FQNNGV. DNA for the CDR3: TGTGCCAGCAGCTTAGAAAGGGGACAGGGGGCAAGTGATACGCAGTATTTT. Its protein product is CASSLERGQGASDTQYF.

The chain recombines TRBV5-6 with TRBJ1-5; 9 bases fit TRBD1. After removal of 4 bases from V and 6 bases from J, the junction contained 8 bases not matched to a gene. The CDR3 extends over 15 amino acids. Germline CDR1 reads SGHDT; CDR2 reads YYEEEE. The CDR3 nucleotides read TGTGCCAGCAGCCCGGGGACAGGGAGGGGTCAGCCCCAGCATTTT. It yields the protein CASSPGTGRGQPQHF.

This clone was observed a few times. CDR3 nucleotides: TGCGCCAGCAGCCCGAGGACAGGTCTTGACTCCTACGAGCAGTACTTC. It is translated as CASSPRTGLDSYEQYF. The genes are TRBV5-1 and TRBJ2-7, with 7 bases matching TRBD1. This CDR3 has 16 amino acids. Trimming removed 4 bases from V and 0 bases from J; junction bases left unmatched: 10. Germline CDR1 SGHRS, CDR2 YFSETQ.

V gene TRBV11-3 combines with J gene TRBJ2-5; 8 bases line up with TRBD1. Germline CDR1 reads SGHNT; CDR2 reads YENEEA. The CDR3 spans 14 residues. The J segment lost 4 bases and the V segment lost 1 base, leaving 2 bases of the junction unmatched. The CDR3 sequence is CASSLGTGLETQYF. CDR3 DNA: TGTGCCAGCAGCTTAGGGACAGGGCTAGAGACCCAGTACTTC. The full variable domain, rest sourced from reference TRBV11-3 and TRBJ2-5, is EAGVVQSPRYKIIEKKQPVAFWCNPISGHNTLYWYLQNLGQGPELLIRYENEEAVDDSQLPKDRFSAERLKGVDSTLKIQPAELGDSAVYLCASSLGTGLETQYFGPGTRLLVL.

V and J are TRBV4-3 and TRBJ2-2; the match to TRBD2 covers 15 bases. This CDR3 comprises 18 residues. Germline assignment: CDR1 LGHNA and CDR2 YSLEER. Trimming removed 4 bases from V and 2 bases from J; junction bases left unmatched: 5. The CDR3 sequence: CASSPWTSGGVNTGELFF. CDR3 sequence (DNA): TGCGCCAGCAGCCCATGGACTAGCGGGGGGGTCAACACCGGGGAGCTGTTTTTT.

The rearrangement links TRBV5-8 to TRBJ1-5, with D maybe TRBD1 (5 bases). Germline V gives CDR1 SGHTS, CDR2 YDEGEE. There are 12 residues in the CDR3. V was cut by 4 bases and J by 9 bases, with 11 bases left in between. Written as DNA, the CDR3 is TGTGCCAGCAGCCAGGGTATGGGGCCCCAGCATTTT. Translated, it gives CASSQGMGPQHF.

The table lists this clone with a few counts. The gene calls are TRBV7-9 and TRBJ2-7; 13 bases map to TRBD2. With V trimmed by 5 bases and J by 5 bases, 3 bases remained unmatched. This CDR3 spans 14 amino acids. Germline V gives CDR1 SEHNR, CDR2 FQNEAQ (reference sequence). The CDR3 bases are TGTGCCAGCAGCCCAGGACTAGCGGGGGACGAGCAGTACTTC. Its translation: CASSPGLAGDEQYF. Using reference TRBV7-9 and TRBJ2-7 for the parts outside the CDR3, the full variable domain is DTGVSQNPRHKITKRGQNVTFRCDPISEHNRLYWYRQTLGQGPEFLTYFQNEAQLEKSRLLSDRFSAERPKGSFSTLEIQRTEQGDSAMYLCASSPGLAGDEQYFGPGTRLTVT.

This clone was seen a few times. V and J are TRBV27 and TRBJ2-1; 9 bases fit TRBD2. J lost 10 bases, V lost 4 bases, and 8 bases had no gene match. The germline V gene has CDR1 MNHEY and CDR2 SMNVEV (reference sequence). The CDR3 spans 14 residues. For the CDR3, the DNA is TGTGCCAGCAGTTCAAGCGGGGGGTTAGGAGAGCAGTTCTTC. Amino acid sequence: CASSSSGGLGEQFF.

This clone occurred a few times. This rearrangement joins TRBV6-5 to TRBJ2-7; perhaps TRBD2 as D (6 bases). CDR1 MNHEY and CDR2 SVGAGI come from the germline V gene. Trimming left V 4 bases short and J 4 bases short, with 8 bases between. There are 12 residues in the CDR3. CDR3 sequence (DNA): TGTGCCAGCAGTTCCCGGGGGTACGAGCAGTACTTC. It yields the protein CASSSRGYEQYF.

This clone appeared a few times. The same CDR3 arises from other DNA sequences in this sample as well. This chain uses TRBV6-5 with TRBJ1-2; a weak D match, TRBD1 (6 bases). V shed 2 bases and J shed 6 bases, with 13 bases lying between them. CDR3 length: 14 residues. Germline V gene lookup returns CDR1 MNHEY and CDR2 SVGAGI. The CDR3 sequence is CASSYLGQGHGYTF. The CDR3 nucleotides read TGTGCCAGCAGTTACCTGGGGCAGGGGCATGGCTACACCTTC.

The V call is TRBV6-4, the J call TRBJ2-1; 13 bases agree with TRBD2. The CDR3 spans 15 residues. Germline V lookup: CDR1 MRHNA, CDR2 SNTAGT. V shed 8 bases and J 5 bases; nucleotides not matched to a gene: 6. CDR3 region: CASSSGTSGDNEQFF. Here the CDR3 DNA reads TGTGCCAGCTCCTCCGGGACTAGCGGGGACAATGAGCAGTTCTTC.

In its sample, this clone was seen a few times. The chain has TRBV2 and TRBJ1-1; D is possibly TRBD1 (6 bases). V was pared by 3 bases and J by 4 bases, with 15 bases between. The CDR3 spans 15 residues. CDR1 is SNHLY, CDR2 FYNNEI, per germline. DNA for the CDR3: TGTGCCAGCAGTGATGGGGAGGGGGTGGTCACTGAAGCTTTCTTT. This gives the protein CASSDGEGVVTEAFF.